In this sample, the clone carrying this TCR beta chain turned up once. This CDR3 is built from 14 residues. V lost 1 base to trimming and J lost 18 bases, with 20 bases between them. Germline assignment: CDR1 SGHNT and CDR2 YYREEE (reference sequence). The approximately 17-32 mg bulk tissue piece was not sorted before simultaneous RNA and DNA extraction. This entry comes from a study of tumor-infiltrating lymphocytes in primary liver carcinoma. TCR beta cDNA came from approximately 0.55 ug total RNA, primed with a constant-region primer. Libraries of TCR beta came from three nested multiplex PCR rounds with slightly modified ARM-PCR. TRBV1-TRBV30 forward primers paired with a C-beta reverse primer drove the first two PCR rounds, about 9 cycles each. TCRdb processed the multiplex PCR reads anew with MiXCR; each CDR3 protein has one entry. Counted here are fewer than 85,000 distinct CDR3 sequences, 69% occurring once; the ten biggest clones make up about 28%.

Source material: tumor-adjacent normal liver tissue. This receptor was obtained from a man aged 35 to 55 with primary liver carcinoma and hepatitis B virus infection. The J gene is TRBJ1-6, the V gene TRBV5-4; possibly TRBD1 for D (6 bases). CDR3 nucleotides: TGTGCCAGCAGCTTGTCCGGGGGCTATTCACCTCACCACTTT. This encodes CASSLSGGYSPHHF.